The 30 T cell receptor beta chains below come from one sample, sequenced in a study of blood T cell repertoires in COVID-19. Sequencing used immunoSEQ multiplex PCR; TCRdb keeps in-frame clones, though not all of them. The table has some 46,000 clones, about 87% seen once. Sequencing was carried out using peripheral blood. The receptors were sampled from a human donor in a cohort sampled during active COVID-19.

The chain uses TRBV29-1 and TRBJ2-2; D not resolved. Germline V gene data show CDR1 as SQVTM and CDR2 as ANQGSEA. The CDR3 has 14 residues. V lost 7 bases to trimming and J lost 1 base, with 13 bases between them. For the CDR3, the DNA is TGCAGCGCAGCGAGTTGGTGGAACACCGGGGAGCTGTTTTTT. Its translation: CSAASWWNTGELFF.

The chain recombines TRBV28 with TRBJ1-4; tentatively, D is TRBD1 (5 bases). There are 14 residues in the CDR3. Trimming pared 3 bases from V and 6 bases from J, leaving 11 bases between. CDR1 and CDR2 from the germline V gene are MDHEN and SYDVKM. CDR3 nucleotide sequence: TGTGCCAGCAGTTTTTGGCAGGGCGATGAAAAACTGTTTTTT. Translated: CASSFWQGDEKLFF.

This sequence joins TRBV6-5 and TRBJ2-2, with unresolved D. V was trimmed by 0 bases and J by 6 bases, leaving 14 bases between them. Germline-derived CDR1 and CDR2 are MNHEY and SVGAGI. CDR3 length equals 16 residues. The CDR3 DNA is TGTGCCAGCAGTTACTCGGCACCGTCGATGTCCGGGGAGCTGTTTTTT. It specifies CASSYSAPSMSGELFF.

The chain uses TRBV6-5 and TRBJ2-2; D may be TRBD1 (5 bases). Looked up from germline, CDR1 is MNHEY and CDR2 is SVGAGI. The CDR3 is made up of 15 amino acids. Trimming took 6 bases from V and 0 from J, leaving 11 bases between them. The CDR3 DNA is TGTGCCAGCAGCCCGACAGTGGCGAACACCGGGGAGCTGTTTTTT. Its translation is CASSPTVANTGELFF.

The genes are TRBV12-5 and TRBJ2-1, with TRBD1 identical over 10 bases. V trimming: 1 base; J trimming: 8 bases; junction bases outside the gene matches: 5. The germline V gene has CDR1 LGHNT and CDR2 FRNRAP. This CDR3 has 15 amino acids. The DNA for the CDR3 is TGTGCTAGTGGTTTGGGAACCGACAGGGGGCATGAGCAGTTCTTC. It yields the protein CASGLGTDRGHEQFF. Combining the CDR3 with reference TRBV12-5 and TRBJ2-1 gives the whole variable domain DARVTQTPRHKVTEMGQEVTMRCQPILGHNTVFWYRQTMMQGLELLAYFRNRAPLDDSGMPKDRFSAEMPDATLATLKIQPSEPRDSAVYFCASGLGTDRGHEQFFGPGTRLTVL.

This chain joins TRBV25-1 and TRBJ2-1, with D tentatively TRBD1 (7 bases). The CDR3 has 13 amino acids. CDR1 MGHDK and CDR2 SYGVNS come from the germline V gene. V lost 6 bases, J lost 4 bases, and 10 bases lay in between. In DNA, the CDR3 is TGTGCCAGCAGCTCAGGGGGGTACAATGAGCAGTTCTTC. Protein product: CASSSGGYNEQFF.

V is TRBV4-2 and J is TRBJ2-3; 12 nucleotides agree with TRBD2. Germline V gene sequence: CDR1 LGHNA, CDR2 YNFKEQ. J gave up 4 bases and V 4 bases, and 3 bases lay outside the gene matches. This CDR3 is 15 amino acids long. CDR3 in amino acids: CASSPGLAGADTQYF. The CDR3 DNA sequence: TGTGCCAGCAGCCCGGGACTAGCGGGCGCAGATACGCAGTATTTT.

The rearrangement links TRBV6-4 to TRBJ2-1; no clear D gene. Trimming stripped 2 bases from V and 14 bases from J, with 13 bases between. Germline lookup yields CDR1 MRHNA and CDR2 SNTAGT. The CDR3 sequence is 12 residues long. CDR3 amino acids: CASSDSAPQKFF. The CDR3 nucleotides read TGTGCCAGCAGTGACAGCGCCCCGCAGAAGTTCTTC.

The sample holds a few counts of this clone. J is TRBJ1-5 and V is TRBV28; D might be TRBD1 (6 bases). Trimming left V 8 bases short and J 5 bases short, with 13 bases between. CDR3 length equals 13 residues. Germline V CDR1 and CDR2: MDHEN, SYDVKM. DNA of the CDR3: TGTGCCAGCGGTACAGGGATGGATCAGCCCCAGCATTTT. Protein product: CASGTGMDQPQHF.

The chain is built from TRBV5-4 and TRBJ2-3; 8 nucleotides match TRBD2. The V and J ends lost 0 bases and 1 base, in that order; junction bases with no gene match: 7. CDR3 size: 17 residues. Germline-derived CDR1 and CDR2 are SGHNT and YYREEE (reference sequence). CDR3 region: CASSLGGAGVRTDTQYF. The CDR3 DNA follows: TGTGCCAGCAGCTTGGGGGGAGCGGGAGTACGCACAGATACGCAGTATTTT.

This clone appeared once. The rearrangement joins TRBV9 to TRBJ2-3; D is possibly TRBD1 (5 bases). The length of the CDR3 is 16 residues. Germline CDR1 and CDR2: SGDLS and YYNGEE. V lost 0 bases to trimming and J lost 0 bases, with 11 bases between them. The CDR3 here is CASSVAGQTSTDTQYF. The CDR3 DNA reads TGTGCCAGCAGCGTAGCAGGACAAACTAGCACAGATACGCAGTATTTT.

This rearrangement joins TRBV6-2 or TRBV6-3 to TRBJ1-5; D is possibly TRBD1 (6 bases). V gave up 2 bases and J gave up 1 base, with 9 bases separating them. There are 15 residues in the CDR3. Germline CDR1 is MNHEY and CDR2 is SVGEGT. CDR3 loop: CASSYARGSNQPQHF. Here the CDR3 DNA reads TGTGCCAGCAGTTACGCCAGGGGAAGCAATCAGCCCCAGCATTTT.

There are a few counts of this clone. This chain joins TRBV5-1 and TRBJ2-5; 7 bases line up with TRBD2. CDR3 size: 13 residues. The V and J ends lost 2 bases and 4 bases, in that order; junction bases with no gene match: 2. The germline CDR1 and CDR2 sequences are SGHRS and YFSETQ. CDR3 residues: CASSFWGGETQYF. CDR3 bases: TGCGCCAGCAGCTTCTGGGGGGGAGAGACCCAGTACTTC.

The chain carries TRBV30 and TRBJ1-5; TRBD1 matches at 7 bases. The CDR3 has 15 amino acids. Germline V gene data show CDR1 as GTSNPN and CDR2 as SVGIG (reference sequence). V lost 2 bases and J lost 5; bases outside the gene matches: 9. The CDR3 bases are TGTGCCTGGAGTCCCCGGGACAGACGGTATCAGCCCCAGCATTTT. This codes for CAWSPRDRRYQPQHF.

The chain carries TRBV27 and TRBJ2-2, with TRBD1 matching over 7 bases. This CDR3 has 16 amino acids. J lost 5 bases, V lost 2 bases, and 8 bases had no gene match. The germline V gene encodes CDR1 MNHEY and CDR2 SMNVEV (reference sequence). The CDR3 spells CASSLTGTVLTGELFF. In nucleotides, the CDR3 is TGTGCCAGCAGTTTAACCGGGACAGTATTGACCGGGGAGCTGTTTTTT.

The chain employs TRBV13 and TRBJ2-7, with 9 nucleotides matching TRBD1. V trimming: 5 bases; J trimming: 3 bases; junction bases outside the gene matches: 5. Per germline, CDR1 PRHDT and CDR2 FYEKMQ (reference sequence). The CDR3 extends over 14 amino acids. The CDR3 region is CASSRGQGLYEQYF. The DNA for the CDR3 is TGTGCCAGCAGCCGGGGACAGGGCCTCTACGAGCAGTACTTC.

The chain employs TRBV27 and TRBJ2-1, with 11 nucleotides matching TRBD2. There are 15 residues in the CDR3. With V trimmed by 2 bases and J by 4 bases, 1 base remained unmatched. From germline, CDR1 is MNHEY and CDR2 SMNVEV (reference sequence). CDR3 sequence: CASSLLAGGYNEQFF. In nucleotides, the CDR3 is TGTGCCAGCAGTTTACTAGCGGGGGGATACAATGAGCAGTTCTTC.

This rearrangement joins TRBV2 to TRBJ2-2, with a weak D call TRBD1 (6 bases). The germline V gene encodes CDR1 SNHLY and CDR2 FYNNEI. The CDR3 totals 16 residues. The V end was cut by 4 bases, the J end by 1 base, with 13 bases between. This chain's CDR3 is CASSVRQVENTGELFF. The CDR3 region has the DNA TGTGCCAGCAGTGTAAGACAGGTCGAGAACACCGGGGAGCTGTTTTTT.

The CDR3 region has the DNA TGTGCCAGCAGCTTAGAGATGGCGGGGTTGGCGCCCACACCTGAGGATACGCAGTATTTT. It specifies CASSLEMAGLAPTPEDTQYF. The chain recombines TRBV11-2 with TRBJ2-3; D is possibly TRBD2 (6 bases). The V gene lost 0 bases and the J gene lost 6 bases, with 28 bases spanning the gap. This CDR3 contains 20 residues. The V gene's germline CDR1 is SGHAT and CDR2 FQNNGV.

This clone has only one observation. This sequence joins TRBV28 and TRBJ2-3; TRBD2 aligns across 11 bases. This CDR3 comprises 15 residues. CDR1 MDHEN and CDR2 SYDVKM come from the germline V gene. The CDR3 DNA reads as TGTGCAAATAGCGGGAGGGGCGTCGGCACAGATACGCAGTATTTT. This translates into CANSGRGVGTDTQYF. The whole variable domain, filled in from reference TRBV28 and TRBJ2-3, reads DVKVTQSSRYLVKRTGEKVFLECVQDMDHENMFWYRQDPGLGLRLIYFSYDVKMKEKGDIPEGYSVSREKKERFSLILESASTNQTSMYLCANSGRGVGTDTQYFGPGTRLTVL.

This chain links TRBV5-4 with TRBJ1-3; the D gene is possibly TRBD1 (5 bases). CDR1 and CDR2 (germline): SGHNT, YYREEE (reference sequence). The CDR3 is 17 amino acids. V lost 2 bases to trimming and J lost 1 base, with 16 bases between them. The CDR3 loop is CASSLGVAGRSGNTIYF. CDR3 DNA: TGTGCCAGCAGCTTAGGGGTCGCCGGAAGGTCTGGAAACACCATATATTTT.

The J gene is TRBJ2-1, the V gene TRBV5-1, with 12 bases lining up with TRBD2. Losses at the gene ends were 0 bases for V and 2 bases for J; bases not matched to a gene: 3. Germline V gene data show CDR1 as SGHRS and CDR2 as YFSETQ. The CDR3 consists of 17 residues. In nucleotides, the CDR3 is TGCGCCAGCAGCTTGGCCGGACTAGCGGGAACCTACAATGAGCAGTTCTTC. The encoded protein is CASSLAGLAGTYNEQFF. Full variable domain (outside the CDR3, taken from reference TRBV5-1 and TRBJ2-1): KAGVTQTPRYLIKTRGQQVTLSCSPISGHRSVSWYQQTPGQGLQFLFEYFSETQRNKGNFPGRFSGRQFSNSRSEMNVSTLELGDSALYLCASSLAGLAGTYNEQFFGPGTRLTVL.

This clone was detected once. The rearrangement joins TRBV10-2 to TRBJ2-5; 11 bases agree with TRBD2. The CDR3 consists of 11 residues. From germline, CDR1 is WSHSY and CDR2 SAAADI. V shed 7 bases and J 14 bases; nucleotides not matched to a gene: 6. CDR3 coding DNA: TGCGCCAGCACCATGGGACTAGCGGTCTACTTC. This encodes CASTMGLAVYF.

This chain uses TRBV2 with TRBJ2-7; 9 nucleotides line up with TRBD2. The germline gives CDR1 SNHLY, CDR2 FYNNEI. V was pared by 7 bases and J by 4 bases, with 17 bases of the junction left unmatched. The CDR3 extends over 17 amino acids. The CDR3 DNA follows: TGTGCCAGCAAAGCTCGGTCGGCGGGAGGGCCCTTTTACGAGCAGTACTTC. This sequence encodes CASKARSAGGPFYEQYF.

This clone was seen more than once but under ten times. The V gene is TRBV9, the J gene TRBJ2-7, with a weak D call TRBD2 (6 bases). Germline V CDR1 and CDR2: SGDLS, YYNGEE. There are 14 residues in the CDR3. V lost 0 bases and J lost 3, with 10 bases in between. CDR3 DNA: TGTGCCAGCAGCGTAGAAGGGACTCACTACGAGCAGTACTTC. It translates to CASSVEGTHYEQYF.

The genes are TRBV7-8 and TRBJ2-7; 10 nucleotides align to TRBD2. The CDR3 runs to 16 residues. In germline, CDR1 is SGHVS, CDR2 FQNEAQ. V shed 0 bases and J 4 bases; nucleotides not matched to a gene: 6. CDR3 sequence reads: CASSLARTSGIYEQYF. CDR3 DNA: TGTGCCAGCAGCTTAGCGCGGACTAGCGGAATATACGAGCAGTACTTC.

This chain joins TRBV11-2 and TRBJ2-7, with D uncertain. Germline CDR1 SGHAT, CDR2 FQNNGV. This CDR3 has 11 amino acids. V was pared by 4 bases and J by 3 bases, with 4 bases between. The CDR3 spells CASSSVYEQYF. For the CDR3, the DNA is TGTGCCAGCAGCTCAGTCTACGAGCAGTACTTC.

The chain recombines TRBV5-1 with TRBJ2-7; 8 bases are shared with TRBD2. V lost 6 bases and J lost 2; bases outside the gene matches: 7. The length of the CDR3 is 14 residues. The germline gives CDR1 SGHRS, CDR2 YFSETQ. The CDR3: CASNPGGAPYEQYF. The CDR3 DNA is TGCGCCAGCAACCCCGGGGGGGCCCCCTACGAGCAGTACTTC.

The chain is built from TRBV13 and TRBJ2-1; TRBD2 might be the D (5 bases). Germline V lookup: CDR1 PRHDT, CDR2 FYEKMQ (reference sequence). Trimming shortened V by 5 bases and J by 10 bases, and 15 bases separated the two germline ends. CDR3 size: 13 residues. The CDR3 is CASSPPGINEQFF. CDR3 nucleotides: TGTGCCAGCAGCCCACCGGGGATCAACGAGCAGTTCTTC.

The chain joins TRBV4-1 to TRBJ2-3, with D possibly being TRBD2 (5 bases). CDR1 is MGHRA and CDR2 is YSYEKL in the germline V gene. The CDR3 has 12 residues. The V gene lost 0 bases and the J gene lost 9 bases, with 7 bases spanning the gap. The CDR3 region has the DNA TGCGCCAGCAGCCAAGATGGCGGGACGCAGTATTTT. It codes for CASSQDGGTQYF.